A single sample is the source of the 13 T cell receptor beta chains below, sequenced in a study of T cell responses to AZD1222 COVID-19 vaccine. TCRdb's copy holds only in-frame clones and misses some; the assay was immunoSEQ multiplex PCR. The table records under 130,000 clones, more than 70% of them present only once. Sequences were derived from peripheral blood, sampled on day 0 of AZD1222 vaccination. The origin of the receptors is an adult in good health.

The chain joins TRBV7-2 to TRBJ2-4, with a weak D call TRBD1 (5 bases). V was clipped by 5 bases and J by 6 bases, with 8 bases between them. CDR3 length: 12 amino acids. Germline CDR1 and CDR2: SGHTA and FQGNSA. CDR3 amino acids: CASSPDRNIQYF. DNA for the CDR3: TGTGCCAGCAGCCCCGACAGAAACATTCAGTACTTC.

The genes are TRBV7-2 and TRBJ2-7, with a weak D call TRBD2 (6 bases). This CDR3 is 15 amino acids long. The V gene lost 3 bases and the J gene lost 3 bases, with 15 bases spanning the gap. The V gene's germline CDR1 is SGHTA and CDR2 FQGNSA. CDR3 sequence reads: CASSFETSSFYEQYF. CDR3 in DNA: TGTGCCAGCAGCTTTGAGACTAGTAGTTTCTACGAGCAGTACTTC.

CDR3 amino acids: CASSLGPSSQGTEAFF. The CDR3 coding sequence is TGTGCCAGCAGCTTAGGCCCCTCCTCACAGGGCACTGAAGCTTTCTTT. The chain couples TRBV7-2 to TRBJ1-1; D perhaps matches TRBD1 (6 bases). CDR1 and CDR2 from the germline V gene are SGHTA and FQGNSA. This CDR3 spans 16 amino acids. Deletions cut 1 base from V and 4 bases from J, with 16 bases between.

The chain uses TRBV9 and TRBJ2-1, with TRBD2 as a possible D gene (5 bases). Germline CDR1 is SGDLS and CDR2 is YYNGEE. The CDR3 is made up of 13 amino acids. V lost 3 bases and J 7 bases, leaving 11 bases between the germline ends. The CDR3 loop is CASSARTRNEQFF. DNA of the CDR3: TGTGCCAGCAGCGCCCGGACTCGAAATGAGCAGTTCTTC.

The gene calls are TRBV11-1 and TRBJ2-7; 12 bases are a match to TRBD2. This CDR3 is 13 amino acids long. V gave up 6 bases and J gave up 6 bases; unmatched junction bases: 3. The germline V gene has CDR1 SGHAT and CDR2 FQDESV (reference sequence). The CDR3 DNA follows: TGTGCCAGCAGGCTGGGACTAGCGGGCGAGCAGTACTTC. This codes for CASRLGLAGEQYF.

About this clone itself: Its ends do not fully match the called genes, so a read error is possible. The V and J genes are TRBV2 and TRBJ1-2, with 10 nucleotides matching TRBD1. The CDR3 contains 14 residues. In germline, CDR1 is SNHLY, CDR2 FYNNEI. The CDR3 loop is CASSELTGGYSYTF. CDR3 in DNA: TGTGCCAGCAGTGAGCTGACAGGGGGCTATAGCTACACCTTC. The full variable domain, with the rest looked up from reference TRBV2 and TRBJ1-2, is EPEVTQTPSHQVTQMGQEVILRCVPISNHLYFYWYRQILGQKVEFLVSFYNNEISEKSEIFDDQFSVERPDGSNFTLKIRSTKLEDSAMYFCASSELTGGYSYTFGSGTRLTVV.

Only one count was recorded for this clone. CDR3 sequence: CASSLDSRSEQFF. CDR3 nucleotide sequence: TGCGCCAGCAGCCTAGATAGCAGGTCTGAGCAGTTCTTC. The chain uses TRBV4-1 and TRBJ2-1, with no clear D. The CDR3 has 13 amino acids. In germline, CDR1 is MGHRA, CDR2 YSYEKL. Trimming cost V 4 bases and J 9 bases, with 13 bases left between them.

This chain joins TRBV9 and TRBJ2-2; 9 bases agree with TRBD2. Germline CDR1 is SGDLS and CDR2 is YYNGEE. This CDR3 has 14 residues. Losses at the gene ends were 2 bases for V and 5 bases for J; bases not matched to a gene: 1. The DNA for the CDR3 is TGTGCCAGCAGCGTCGGACTAGCGACCGGGGAGCTGTTTTTT. Its protein product is CASSVGLATGELFF.

This clone turned up a few times. The chain links TRBV6-6 to TRBJ2-2; 7 bases agree with TRBD1. Germline CDR1 and CDR2: MNHNY and SVGAGI (reference sequence). The length of the CDR3 is 12 residues. V shed 5 bases, J shed 8 bases, and the junction held 2 bases outside the gene matches. The CDR3 bases are TGTGCCAGCAGTACAGGGGTAGGGGAGCTGTTTTTT. Protein: CASSTGVGELFF.

This clone was observed a few times. The chain recombines TRBV6-5 with TRBJ1-2, with 9 bases fitting TRBD1. Germline trimming cut 6 bases from V and 5 bases from J; bases unmatched to any gene: 7. The CDR3 covers 14 residues. The germline V gene has CDR1 MNHEY and CDR2 SVGAGI. The CDR3 DNA is TGTGCCAGCAGCCGGACAGGGGTAGGGTATGGCTACACCTTC. Its translation: CASSRTGVGYGYTF.

The genes are TRBV3-1 (or the pseudogene TRBV3-2) and TRBJ2-1; the D call may be TRBD1 or TRBD2 (5 bases each). With 1 base removed from V and 4 bases from J, the gap between germline ends came to 11 bases. This CDR3 spans 15 amino acids. Per the germline V gene, CDR1 is LGHDT and CDR2 is YNNKEL (reference sequence). In DNA form, the CDR3 reads TGTGCCAGCAGCCAAGGGGGGTCTGGTTACAATGAGCAGTTCTTC. It yields the protein CASSQGGSGYNEQFF.

Written as DNA, the CDR3 is TGCGCCAGCAGCCCCGACATAGCCAAAAACATTCAGTACTTC. Amino acids: CASSPDIAKNIQYF. This rearrangement joins TRBV5-1 to TRBJ2-4; the D is unclear. Trimming removed 4 bases from V and 0 bases from J, with 8 bases in between. Germline CDR1 and CDR2: SGHRS and YFSETQ. The CDR3 is 14 amino acids.

The J gene is TRBJ1-3, the V gene TRBV27; 10 bases fit TRBD1. CDR3 length: 16 residues. The germline V gene encodes CDR1 MNHEY and CDR2 SMNVEV (reference sequence). After removal of 5 bases from V and 6 bases from J, the junction contained 10 bases not matched to a gene. The CDR3 DNA reads as TGTGCCAGCAGTCCCGGGTGGAGACAGGGGGCAAACACCATATATTTT. Translated: CASSPGWRQGANTIYF.